Reported below is one TCR beta chain. The sample belongs to a study of blood T cell repertoires in COVID-19. Across the whole study: The United States, Italy and Spain supplied acute and convalescent COVID-19 samples. Nucleic acid was either cDNA or gDNA, and it came from T cells, B-cell-depleted T cells, or PBMCs.

Germline assignment: CDR1 SGDLS and CDR2 YYNGEE. Trimming left V 0 bases short and J 5 bases short, with 9 bases between. The CDR3 is 13 amino acids. Original analysis: Estimated nucleated cell counts came from reference gene primer amplification. Sequencing used immunoSEQ multiplex PCR; TCRdb keeps in-frame clones, though not all of them. V, J and clone size reflect that table, while D and trimming were determined from the DNA. The data show about 260,000 clones, around 90% seen once. This clonotype originated in a human donor in a cohort sampled during active COVID-19. The sequenced sample was peripheral blood. The V and J genes are TRBV9 and TRBJ2-7; tentatively, D is TRBD1 (6 bases). The CDR3 spells CASSVGPGDEQYF. In nucleotides, the CDR3 is TGTGCCAGCAGCGTAGGCCCAGGGGACGAGCAGTACTTC. The full variable domain, with the rest looked up from reference TRBV9 and TRBJ2-7, is DSGVTQTPKHLITATGQRVTLRCSPRSGDLSVYWYQQSLDQGLQFLIQYYNGEERAKGNILERFSAQQFPDLHSELNLSSLELGDSALYFCASSVGPGDEQYFGPGTRLTVT.